This T cell receptor (beta chain) was captured in a study of CD8 T cells in Susac syndrome. This CDR3 spans 14 amino acids. Trimming pared 0 bases from V and 1 base from J, leaving 5 bases between. Per germline, CDR1 SGHRS and CDR2 YFSETQ. It was with random hexamers that 0.5 to 1 ug RNA was reverse transcribed. TCRdb reprocessed the immunoSEQ multiplex PCR reads with MiXCR, giving one entry per CDR3 protein. The sample yields some 96,000 distinct CDR3 sequences, just under 95% seen once. Peripheral blood CD8+ and CD4+ T cells were profiled by TCR beta sequencing. The chain uses TRBV5-1 and TRBJ2-4; D unclear. The sample taken for sequencing was CD4+ T cells from PBMCs. This receptor was identified in a human donor with Susac syndrome. In nucleotides, the CDR3 is TGCGCCAGCAGCTTGGAAAGGGCCAAAAACATTCAGTACTTC. Translating gives CASSLERAKNIQYF.